The entry below describes one T cell receptor (beta chain). What it binds is unknown. Clones were sequenced by immunoSEQ multiplex PCR, and TCRdb holds only the in-frame ones, with some missing. The sample shows about 59,000 clones, approximately 94% of them seen only once. No patient had autoimmune disease or received systemic immunosuppression. This record comes from a study of OX40 agonist ivuxolimab in advanced cancers. In the study overall: Partial responses occurred in Three dose-escalation patients, one with hepatocellular carcinoma and two with cutaneous melanoma. General observations from the study: Doses of 0.1 to 3.0 mg/kg were accompanied by clonal expansion of CD4+ and CD8+ blood T cells by week 6.

The CDR3 consists of 12 residues. Germline lookup yields CDR1 MNHNS and CDR2 SASEGT. The V end was cut by 2 bases, the J end by 4 bases, with 6 bases between. The sequences come from CD4+ or CD8+ T cells sorted from blood, collected in a trial of the OX40 agonist ivuxolimab. The chain has TRBV6-1 and TRBJ2-7; D not resolved. The clonotype was recovered from an adult with an advanced solid tumor such as melanoma, head and neck, liver or kidney cancer. The CDR3 protein is CASSELSYEQYF. The CDR3 DNA sequence: TGTGCCAGCAGTGAACTCAGTTACGAGCAGTACTTC.